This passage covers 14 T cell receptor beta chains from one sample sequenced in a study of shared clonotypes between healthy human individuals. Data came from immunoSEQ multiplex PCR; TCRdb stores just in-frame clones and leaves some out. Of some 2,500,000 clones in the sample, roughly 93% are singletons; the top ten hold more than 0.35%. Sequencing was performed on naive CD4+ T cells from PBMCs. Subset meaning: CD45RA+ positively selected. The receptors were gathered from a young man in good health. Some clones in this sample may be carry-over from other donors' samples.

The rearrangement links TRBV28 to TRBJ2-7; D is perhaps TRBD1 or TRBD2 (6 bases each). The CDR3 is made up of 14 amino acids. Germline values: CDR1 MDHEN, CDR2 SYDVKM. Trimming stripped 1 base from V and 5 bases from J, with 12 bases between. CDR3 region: CASSLSGGGNEQYF. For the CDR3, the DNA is TGTGCCAGCAGTTTATCTGGGGGCGGGAACGAGCAGTACTTC.

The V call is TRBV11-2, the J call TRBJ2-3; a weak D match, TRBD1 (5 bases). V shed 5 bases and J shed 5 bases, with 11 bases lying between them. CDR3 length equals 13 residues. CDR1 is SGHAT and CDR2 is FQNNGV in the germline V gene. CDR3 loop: CASSPDRGDTQYF. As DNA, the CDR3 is TGTGCCAGCAGCCCCGACAGAGGAGATACGCAGTATTTT.

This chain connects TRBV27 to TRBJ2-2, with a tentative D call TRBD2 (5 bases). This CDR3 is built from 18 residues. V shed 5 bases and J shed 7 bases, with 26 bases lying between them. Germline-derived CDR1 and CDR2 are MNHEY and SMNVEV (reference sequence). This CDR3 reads CASSIPVRRLEGGGELFF. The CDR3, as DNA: TGTGCCAGCAGTATTCCCGTGAGAAGGCTCGAGGGCGGCGGGGAGCTGTTTTTT.

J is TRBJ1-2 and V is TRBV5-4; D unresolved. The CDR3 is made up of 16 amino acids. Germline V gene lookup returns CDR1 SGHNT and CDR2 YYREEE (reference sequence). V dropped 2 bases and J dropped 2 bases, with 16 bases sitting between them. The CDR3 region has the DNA TGTGCCAGCAGCTTCGGGCAGGACGGGCTCAACTATGGCTACACCTTC. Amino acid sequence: CASSFGQDGLNYGYTF.

The CDR3 DNA reads as TGCGCCAGCAGCTTGGAGGTGGGGTTCGAGCAGTACTTC. It codes for CASSLEVGFEQYF. This chain joins TRBV5-1 and TRBJ2-7; D is ambiguous. Germline V gene lookup returns CDR1 SGHRS and CDR2 YFSETQ. V was trimmed by 0 bases and J by 6 bases, leaving 10 bases between them. The CDR3 length is 13 residues.

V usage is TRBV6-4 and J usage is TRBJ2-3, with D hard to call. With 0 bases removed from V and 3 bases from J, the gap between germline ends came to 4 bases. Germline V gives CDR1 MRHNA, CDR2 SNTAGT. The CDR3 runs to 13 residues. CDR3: CASSDSNTDTQYF. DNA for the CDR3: TGTGCCAGCAGTGACTCGAATACAGATACGCAGTATTTT.

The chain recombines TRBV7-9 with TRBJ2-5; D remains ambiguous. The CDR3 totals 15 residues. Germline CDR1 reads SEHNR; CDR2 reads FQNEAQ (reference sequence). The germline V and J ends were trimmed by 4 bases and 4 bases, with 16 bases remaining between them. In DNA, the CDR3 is TGTGCCAGCAGCTCTCGCGTCTCTCGCGGAGAGACCCAGTACTTC. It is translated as CASSSRVSRGETQYF.

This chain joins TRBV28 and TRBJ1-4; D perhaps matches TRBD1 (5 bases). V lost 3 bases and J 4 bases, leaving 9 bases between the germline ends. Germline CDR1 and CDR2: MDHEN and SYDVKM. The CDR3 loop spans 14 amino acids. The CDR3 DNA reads TGTGCCAGCAGTTTGACGGGGGATAATGAAAAACTGTTTTTT. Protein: CASSLTGDNEKLFF.

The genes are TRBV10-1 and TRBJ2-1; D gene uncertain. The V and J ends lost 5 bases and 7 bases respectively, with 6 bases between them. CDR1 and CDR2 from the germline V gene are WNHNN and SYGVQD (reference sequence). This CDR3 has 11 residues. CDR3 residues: CASSFGNEQFF. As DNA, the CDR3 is TGCGCCAGCAGTTTCGGTAATGAGCAGTTCTTC.

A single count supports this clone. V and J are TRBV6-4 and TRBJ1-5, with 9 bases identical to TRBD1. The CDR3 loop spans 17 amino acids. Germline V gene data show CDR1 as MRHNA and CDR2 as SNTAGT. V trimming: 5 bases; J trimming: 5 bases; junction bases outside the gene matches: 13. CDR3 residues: CASSPLTGQGCYQPQHF. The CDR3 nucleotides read TGTGCCAGCAGTCCATTAACAGGACAGGGGTGCTATCAGCCCCAGCATTTT.

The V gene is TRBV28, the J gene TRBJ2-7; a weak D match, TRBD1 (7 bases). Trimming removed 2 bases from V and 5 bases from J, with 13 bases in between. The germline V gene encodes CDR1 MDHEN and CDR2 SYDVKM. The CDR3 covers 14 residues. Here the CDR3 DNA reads TGTGCCAGCAGTTTAGGGCAGGGGGGAAACGAGCAGTACTTC. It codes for CASSLGQGGNEQYF.

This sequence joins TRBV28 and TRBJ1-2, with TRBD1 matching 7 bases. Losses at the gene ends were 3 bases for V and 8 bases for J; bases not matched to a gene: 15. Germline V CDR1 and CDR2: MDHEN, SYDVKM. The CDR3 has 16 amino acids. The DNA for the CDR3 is TGTGCCAGCAGTTTCCCGGGGGAGGACAGGCTCGGGGGCTACACCTTC. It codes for CASSFPGEDRLGGYTF.

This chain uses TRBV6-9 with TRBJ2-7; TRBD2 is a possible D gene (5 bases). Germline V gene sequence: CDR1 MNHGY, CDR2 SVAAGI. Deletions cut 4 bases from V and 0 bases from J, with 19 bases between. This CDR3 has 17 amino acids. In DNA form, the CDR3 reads TGTGCCAGCAGTTCCCCCGCCCAGAAGCGGACCTCCTACGAGCAGTACTTC. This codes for CASSSPAQKRTSYEQYF.

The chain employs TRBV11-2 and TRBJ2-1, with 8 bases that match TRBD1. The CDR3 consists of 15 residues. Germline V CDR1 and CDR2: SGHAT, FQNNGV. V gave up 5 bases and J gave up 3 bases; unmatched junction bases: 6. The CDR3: CASSPDRGGYNEQFF. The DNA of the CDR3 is TGTGCCAGCAGCCCTGACAGGGGAGGCTACAATGAGCAGTTCTTC.